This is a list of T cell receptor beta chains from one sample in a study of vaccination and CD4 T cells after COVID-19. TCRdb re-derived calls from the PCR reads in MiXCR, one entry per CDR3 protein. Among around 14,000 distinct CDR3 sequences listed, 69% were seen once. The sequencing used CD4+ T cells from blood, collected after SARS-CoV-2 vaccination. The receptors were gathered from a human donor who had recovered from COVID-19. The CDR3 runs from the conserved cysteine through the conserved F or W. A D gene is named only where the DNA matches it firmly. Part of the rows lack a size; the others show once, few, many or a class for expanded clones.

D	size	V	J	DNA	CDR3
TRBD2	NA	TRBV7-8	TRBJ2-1	TGTGCCAGCAGCGCCGGGACTAGCGGGAGTCATGAGCAGTTCTTC	CASSAGTSGSHEQFF
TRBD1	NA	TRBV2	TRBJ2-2	TGTGCCGGGACGGGACAGGGGAGGTCCGGGGAGCTGTTTTTT	CAGTGQGRSGELFF
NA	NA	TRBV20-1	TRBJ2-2	TGCAGTGTGATCGAGGCGAACACCGGGGAGCTGTTTTTT	CSVIEANTGELFF
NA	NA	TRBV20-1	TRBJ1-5	TGCAGTGCTTCTCTTGGACAGCCCCAGCATTTT	CSASLGQPQHF
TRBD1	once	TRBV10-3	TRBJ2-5	TGTGCCATCAGTTATACTCCGGGACAGTCACAAGAGACCCAGTACTTC	CAISYTPGQSQETQYF
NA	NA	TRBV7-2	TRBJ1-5	TGTGCCAGCAGCCCCCGTAATCAGCCCCAGCATTTT	CASSPRNQPQHF
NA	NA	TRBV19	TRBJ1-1	TGTGCCAGTAGAATCAGGGGAGGGAACACTGAAGCTTTCTTT	CASRIRGGNTEAFF
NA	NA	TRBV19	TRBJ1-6	TGTGCCAGTAGTATAGGAGTTTTCGGGAATTCACCCCTCCACTTT	CASSIGVFGNSPLHF
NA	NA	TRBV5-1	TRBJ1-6	TGCGCCAGCAGGGCCACCCCGGCGGAGAATTCACCCCTCCACTTT	CASRATPAENSPLHF
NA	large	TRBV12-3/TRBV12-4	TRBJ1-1	TGTGCCAGCAGCTTCCTACAAGGAGGGAGGGCTTTCTTT	CASSFLQGGRAFF
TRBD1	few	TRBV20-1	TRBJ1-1	TGCAGTGCTAGTGGGACAGGGAAGGCTTTCTTT	CSASGTGKAFF
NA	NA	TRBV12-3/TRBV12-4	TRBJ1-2	TGTGCCAGCAGTTTTTCCGGGAACGGCTACACCTTC	CASSFSGNGYTF
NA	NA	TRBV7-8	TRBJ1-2	TGTGCCAGCAGCTCCTATAAGGACTATGGCTACACCTTC	CASSSYKDYGYTF
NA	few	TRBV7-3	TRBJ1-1	TGTGCCAGCAGCGTCCGGGGGGACACTGAAGCTTTCTTT	CASSVRGDTEAFF
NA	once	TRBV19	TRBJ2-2	TGTGCCAGTAGTATGCCGAGGACCCGGAACACCGGGGAGCTGTTTTTT	CASSMPRTRNTGELFF
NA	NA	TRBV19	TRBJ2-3	TGTGCCAGTAGCCCGACTTCTAGCACAGATACGCAGTATTTT	CASSPTSSTDTQYF
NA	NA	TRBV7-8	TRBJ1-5	TGTGCCAGCAGCTCCCTTAACCAGCCCCAGCATTTT	CASSSLNQPQHF
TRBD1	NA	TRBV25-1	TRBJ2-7	TGTGCCAGCAGTCCCGCCAACAGGGGGTCCTACGAGCAGTACTTC	CASSPANRGSYEQYF
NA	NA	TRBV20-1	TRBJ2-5	TGCAGTGCTAGAGATCCGGCCGTCCTAGGGACCCAGTACTTC	CSARDPAVLGTQYF
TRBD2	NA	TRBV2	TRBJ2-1	TGTGCCAGCAAGGCGGGAGTTACCTACAATGAGCAGTTCTTC	CASKAGVTYNEQFF
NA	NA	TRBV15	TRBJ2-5	TGTGCCACCAGCAGAGGGATAGAGACCCAGTACTTC	CATSRGIETQYF
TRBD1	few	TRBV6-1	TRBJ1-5	TGTGCCAGCAGTGGGCAGGGGGCTGCTCAGCCCCAGCATTTT	CASSGQGAAQPQHF
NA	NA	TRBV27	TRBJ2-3	TGTGCCAGCAGTCCCCCGGGACGTAGGGGAGATACGCAGTATTTT	CASSPPGRRGDTQYF
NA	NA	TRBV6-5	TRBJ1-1	TGTGCCAGCAGTTACGGCCAGAACACTGAAGCTTTCTTT	CASSYGQNTEAFF
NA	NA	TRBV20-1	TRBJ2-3	TGCAGCCCCGGGAAGGGGGTCACAGATACGCAGTATTTT	CSPGKGVTDTQYF
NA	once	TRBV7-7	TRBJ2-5	TGTGCCAGCAGCTTTAGAAGGCTAGAGACCCAGTACTTC	CASSFRRLETQYF
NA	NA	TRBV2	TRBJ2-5	TGTGCCAGCAGTTTTGAATCCCAAGAGACCCAGTACTTC	CASSFESQETQYF
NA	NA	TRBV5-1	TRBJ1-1	TGCGCCAGCAGCTTGGAACAGCGGAACACTGAAGCTTTCTTT	CASSLEQRNTEAFF